Sequencing of this T cell receptor (beta chain) was carried out in a study of beta chain bispecific antibodies for T cell cancers (dated by TCRdb to about 2021). About the investigation overall: Healthy donor T cells were cocultured with T cell leukemia lines and bispecific antibodies, then TRBV sequencing of surviving cells measured the depletion of each TRBV family. Surface TRBV12 (TRBV12-3) was expressed by Jurkat cells, and surface TRBV5-5 was expressed by HPB-ALL cells. Study-level results and caveats: Leukemia cell line cells were mixed with normal T cells in each sequenced sample, and most of the targeted TRBV signal was derived from the leukemia cells rather than from the normal T cells. Cross-reactivity of the anti-TRBV5-5 antibody with TRBV5-6 was attributed to high sequence similarity between the two genes.

Taken from cysteine to phenylalanine, the CDR3 has 18 residues. The only DNA kept is the CDR3, 54 bases in frame from the first base. V loses 2 bases of germline sequence and J loses 1 base, and the interval between the two ends is 15 bases. CDR1 and CDR2 (MNHEY, SMNVEV) derive from the germline V gene (reference sequence). The libraries included unique molecular identifier barcodes, and the barcodes were used to quantify clonotypes. Qiagen AllPrep DNA/RNA Micro kits were used to isolate total RNA, and an Agilent TapeStation was used to check RNA quality. TCR beta libraries were constructed by 5' RACE, in which cDNA synthesis was followed by two PCR steps with TCR beta constant-region gene-specific primers. Sequencing of the TCR beta libraries was performed on an Illumina MiSeq platform. On the study's bioinformatics: MIGEC, MiXCR and VDJtools were used for read processing. The frequency of each clonotype was calculated as the fraction of all unique molecular identifiers in the sample that belonged to that clonotype. Nonfunctional TRBV genes classified in IMGT as pseudogenes or open reading frames, such as TRBV1, TRBV12-1 and TRBV21, were excluded. TCRdb applied fastp at Q25 and MiXCR to the public reads, then kept only in-frame beta chains. A single entry per CDR3 protein holds the most common genes and DNA from its merged rows. These V and J calls derive from TCRdb rather than the authors' analysis. The sample includes about 17,000 distinct CDR3 sequences, with 2% to 2.5% observed a single time. 6.9% of the sample lies in the top ten.

This clonotype is categorized as medium-sized (0.01 to 0.1%). No antigen is known for it. Within one base of it there is no much larger clone, and no base qualities were kept. For around 3 days, T cells were expanded from blood mononuclear cells using either the anti-CD3 antibody OKT3 or CD3/CD28 Dynabeads. The culture conditions for expanded T cells were RPMI 1640 plus 10% fetal bovine serum, recombinant human IL-2 (about 97 IU/ml) and IL-7 (5 ng/ml). For cocultures, approximately 5 x 10^4 normal T cells were combined with approximately 5 x 10^4 target cells and bispecific antibody in about 93 ul and incubated for about 15 hours at 37 degrees C. Each bispecific antibody consisted of two single-chain variable fragments expressed in a single-chain diabody format with a His tag. The effector T cells were obtained from healthy human donors, with peripheral blood mononuclear cells isolated from leukapheresis samples by Ficoll density gradient centrifugation.

Recombination joined TRBV27 with TRBJ2-6; perhaps TRBD1 is the D gene, with 5 bases matching. This receptor was obtained from a human donor in good health. Some clones in this sample may be carry-over from other donors' samples. The sample consisted of healthy donor T cells cultured with leukemia cells. The CDR3: CASSLIPIQVSGANVLTF. The base sequence is TGTGCCAGCAGTTTAATTCCAATACAGGTATCTGGGGCCAACGTCCTGACTTTC.